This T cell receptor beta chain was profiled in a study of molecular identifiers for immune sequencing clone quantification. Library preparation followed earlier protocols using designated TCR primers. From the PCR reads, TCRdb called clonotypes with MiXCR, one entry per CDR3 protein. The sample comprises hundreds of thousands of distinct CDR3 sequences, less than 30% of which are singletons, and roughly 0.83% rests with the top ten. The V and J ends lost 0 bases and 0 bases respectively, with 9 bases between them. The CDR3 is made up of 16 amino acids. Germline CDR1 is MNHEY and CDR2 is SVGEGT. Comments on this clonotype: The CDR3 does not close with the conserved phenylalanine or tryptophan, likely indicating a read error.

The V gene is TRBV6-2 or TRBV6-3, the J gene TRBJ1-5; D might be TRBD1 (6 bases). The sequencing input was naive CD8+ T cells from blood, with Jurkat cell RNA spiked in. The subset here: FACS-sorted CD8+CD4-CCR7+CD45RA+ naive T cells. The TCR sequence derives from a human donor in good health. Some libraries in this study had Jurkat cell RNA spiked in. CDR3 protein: CASSYSRDISNQPQHL. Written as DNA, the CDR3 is TGTGCCAGCAGTTACTCGAGGGACATTAGCAATCAGCCCCAGCATTTG.